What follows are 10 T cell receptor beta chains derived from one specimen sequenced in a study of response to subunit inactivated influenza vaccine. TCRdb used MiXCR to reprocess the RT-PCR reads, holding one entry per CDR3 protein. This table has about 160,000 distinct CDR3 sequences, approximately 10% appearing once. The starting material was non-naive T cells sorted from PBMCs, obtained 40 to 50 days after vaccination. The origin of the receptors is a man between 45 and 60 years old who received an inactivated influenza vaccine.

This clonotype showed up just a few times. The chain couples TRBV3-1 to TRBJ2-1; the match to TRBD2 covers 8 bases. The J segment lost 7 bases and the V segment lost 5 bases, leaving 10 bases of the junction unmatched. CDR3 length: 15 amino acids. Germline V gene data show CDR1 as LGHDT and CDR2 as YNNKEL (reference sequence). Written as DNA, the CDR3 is TGTGCCAGCAGCTTCCGGGGGGGCTCGGATAATGAGCAGTTCTTC. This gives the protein CASSFRGGSDNEQFF.

CDR3 in amino acids: CSASRGFHEQYF. In DNA form, the CDR3 reads TGCAGTGCTAGTCGAGGGTTCCACGAGCAGTACTTC. This chain links TRBV20-1 with TRBJ2-7; a weak D match, TRBD2 (5 bases). Germline V gives CDR1 DFQATT, CDR2 SNEGSKA (reference sequence). This CDR3 region has 12 residues. V was pared by 3 bases and J by 5 bases, with 11 bases between.

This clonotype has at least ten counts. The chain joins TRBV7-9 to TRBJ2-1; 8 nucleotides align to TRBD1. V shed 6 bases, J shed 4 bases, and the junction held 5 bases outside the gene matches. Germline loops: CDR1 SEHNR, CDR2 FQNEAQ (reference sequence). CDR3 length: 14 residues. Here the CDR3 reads CASSQGQVYNEQFF. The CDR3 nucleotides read TGTGCCAGCAGTCAGGGACAGGTGTACAATGAGCAGTTCTTC.

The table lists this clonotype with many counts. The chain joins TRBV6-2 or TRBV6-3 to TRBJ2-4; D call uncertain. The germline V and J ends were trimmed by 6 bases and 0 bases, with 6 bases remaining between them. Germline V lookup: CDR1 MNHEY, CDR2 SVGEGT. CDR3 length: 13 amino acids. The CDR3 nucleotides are TGTGCCAGCAGCATAGCAGCCAAAAACATTCAGTACTTC. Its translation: CASSIAAKNIQYF.

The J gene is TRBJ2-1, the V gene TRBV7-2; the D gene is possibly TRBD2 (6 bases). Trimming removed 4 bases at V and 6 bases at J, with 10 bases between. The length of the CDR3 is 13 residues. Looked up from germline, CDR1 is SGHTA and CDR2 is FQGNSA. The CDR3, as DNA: TGTGCCAGCAGCTCGCGTAGCGGCAATGAGCAGTTCTTC. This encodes CASSSRSGNEQFF. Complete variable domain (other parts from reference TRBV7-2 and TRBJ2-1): GAGVSQSPSNKVTEKGKDVELRCDPISGHTALYWYRQSLGQGLEFLIYFQGNSAPDKSGLPSDRFSAERTGGSVSTLTIQRTQQEDSAVYLCASSSRSGNEQFFGPGTRLTVL.

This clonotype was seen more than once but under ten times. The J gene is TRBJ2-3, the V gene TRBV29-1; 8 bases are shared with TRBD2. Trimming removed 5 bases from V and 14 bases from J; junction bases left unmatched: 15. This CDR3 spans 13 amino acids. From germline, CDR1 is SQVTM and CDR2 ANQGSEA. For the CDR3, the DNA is TGCAGCGTTAAAGGCGGGCTTGCGGGGGGCGCGTATTTT. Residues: CSVKGGLAGGAYF.

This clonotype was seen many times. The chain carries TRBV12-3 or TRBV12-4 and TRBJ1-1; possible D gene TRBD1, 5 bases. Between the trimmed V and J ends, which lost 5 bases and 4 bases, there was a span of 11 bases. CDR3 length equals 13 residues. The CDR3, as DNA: TGTGCCAGCAGTCAGGGAATGGGCACTGAAGCTTTCTTT. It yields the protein CASSQGMGTEAFF.

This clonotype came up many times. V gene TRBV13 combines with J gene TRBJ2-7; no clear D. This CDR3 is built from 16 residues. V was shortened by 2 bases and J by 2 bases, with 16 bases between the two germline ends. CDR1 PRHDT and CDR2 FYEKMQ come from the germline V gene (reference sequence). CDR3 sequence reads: CASSLPRKGEPYEQYF. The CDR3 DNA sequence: TGTGCCAGCAGCTTACCCAGGAAGGGTGAACCCTACGAGCAGTACTTC.

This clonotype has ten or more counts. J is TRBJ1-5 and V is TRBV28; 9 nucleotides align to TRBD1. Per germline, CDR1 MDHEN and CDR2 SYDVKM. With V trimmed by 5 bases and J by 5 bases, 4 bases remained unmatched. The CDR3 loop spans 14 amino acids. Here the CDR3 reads CASSGTGLYQPQHF. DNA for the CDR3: TGTGCCAGCAGTGGGACAGGGCTGTATCAGCCCCAGCATTTT.

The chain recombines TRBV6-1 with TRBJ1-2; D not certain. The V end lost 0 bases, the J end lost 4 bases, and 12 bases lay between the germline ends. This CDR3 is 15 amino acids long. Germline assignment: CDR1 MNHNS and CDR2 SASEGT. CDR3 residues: CASSEARLSAYGYTF. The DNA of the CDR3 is TGTGCCAGCAGTGAAGCGCGACTCTCCGCCTATGGCTACACCTTC.